This T cell receptor beta chain was observed in a study of a mutant IDH1 vaccine in newly diagnosed glioma. CDR3 length equals 13 residues. V was clipped by 4 bases and J by 8 bases, with 14 bases between them. Germline V gene sequence: CDR1 LNHDA, CDR2 SQIVND (reference sequence). Regarding this clone: The antigen is undetermined.

General study points: The occurrence of vaccine-induced immune responses was seen in 90% to 95% of patients.

Time point: week 35, safety follow-up. Vaccine doses each comprised 300 ug of mutant IDH1 20-mer peptide, with topical imiquimod. Profiled with immunoSEQ multiplex PCR; TCRdb holds only in-frame clones, not every one. The data show roughly 44,000 clones, 65% to 90% seen once. Here the sequenced sample was PBMCs, taken from a glioma patient whose treatment included an IDH1 peptide vaccine. The rearrangement uses TRBV19 and TRBJ1-2; D unclear. This clonotype was obtained from a woman in her forties with glioma. Some clones in this sample may be carry-over from other donors' samples. The CDR3 DNA follows: TGTGCCAGTAGTAAAGATCAGCCACCCGGCTACACCTTC. Translation gives CASSKDQPPGYTF.